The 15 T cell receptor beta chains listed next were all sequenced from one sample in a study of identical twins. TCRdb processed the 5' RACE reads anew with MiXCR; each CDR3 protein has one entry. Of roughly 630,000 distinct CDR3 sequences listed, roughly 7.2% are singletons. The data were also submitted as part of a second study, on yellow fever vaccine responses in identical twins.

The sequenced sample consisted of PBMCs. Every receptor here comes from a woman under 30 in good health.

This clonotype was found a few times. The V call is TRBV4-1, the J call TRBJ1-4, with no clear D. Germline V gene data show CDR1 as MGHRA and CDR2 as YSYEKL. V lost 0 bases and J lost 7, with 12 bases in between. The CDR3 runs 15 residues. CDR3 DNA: TGCGCCAGCAGCCAAGAAGTGGGCCTTGGTGAAAAACTGTTTTTT. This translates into CASSQEVGLGEKLFF.

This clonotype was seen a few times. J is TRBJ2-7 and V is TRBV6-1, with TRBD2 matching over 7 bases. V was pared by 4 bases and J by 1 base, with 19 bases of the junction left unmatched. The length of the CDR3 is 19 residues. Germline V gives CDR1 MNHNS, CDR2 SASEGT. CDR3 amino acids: CASSGQQRDLIRASYEQYF. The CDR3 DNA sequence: TGTGCCAGCAGTGGTCAGCAGCGGGATTTGATCCGGGCGTCCTACGAGCAGTACTTC.

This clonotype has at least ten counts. The CDR3 here is CSVEGGRVENTEAFF. Written as DNA, the CDR3 is TGCAGCGTTGAAGGAGGCAGGGTTGAGAACACTGAAGCTTTCTTT. The chain couples TRBV29-1 to TRBJ1-1, with D tentatively TRBD1 (5 bases). Trimming removed 1 base at V and 1 base at J, with 13 bases between. CDR1 and CDR2 (germline): SQVTM, ANQGSEA. CDR3 length equals 15 residues.

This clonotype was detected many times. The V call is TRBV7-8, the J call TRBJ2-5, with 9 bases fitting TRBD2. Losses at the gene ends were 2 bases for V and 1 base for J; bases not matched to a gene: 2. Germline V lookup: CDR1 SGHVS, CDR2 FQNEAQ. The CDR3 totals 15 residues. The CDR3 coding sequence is TGTGCCAGCAGCTTAAGACTAGCGGCCCAAGAGACCCAGTACTTC. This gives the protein CASSLRLAAQETQYF.

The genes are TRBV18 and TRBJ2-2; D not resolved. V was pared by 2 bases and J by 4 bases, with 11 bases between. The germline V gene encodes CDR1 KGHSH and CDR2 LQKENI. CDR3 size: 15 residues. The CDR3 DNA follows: TGTGCCAGCTCACCAGGGGAAGCGCCCACCGGGGAGCTGTTTTTT. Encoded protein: CASSPGEAPTGELFF.

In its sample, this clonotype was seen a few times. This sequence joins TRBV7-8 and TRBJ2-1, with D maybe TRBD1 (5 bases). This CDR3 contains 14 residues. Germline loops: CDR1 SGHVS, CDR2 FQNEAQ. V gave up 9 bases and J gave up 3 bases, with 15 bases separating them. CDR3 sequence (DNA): TGTGCCAGTGGACCAAAGGGGCTCTACAATGAGCAGTTCTTC. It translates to CASGPKGLYNEQFF.

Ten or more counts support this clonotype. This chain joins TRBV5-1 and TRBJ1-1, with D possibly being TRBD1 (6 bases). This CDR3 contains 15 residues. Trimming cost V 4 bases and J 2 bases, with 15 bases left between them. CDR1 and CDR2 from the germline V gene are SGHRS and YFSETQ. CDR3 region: CASSGTTGLNTEAFF. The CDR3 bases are TGCGCCAGCAGCGGAACTACAGGGTTAAACACTGAAGCTTTCTTT.

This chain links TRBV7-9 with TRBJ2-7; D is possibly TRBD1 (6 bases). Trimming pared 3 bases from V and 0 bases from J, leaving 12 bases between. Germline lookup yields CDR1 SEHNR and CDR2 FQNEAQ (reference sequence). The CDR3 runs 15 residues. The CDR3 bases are TGTGCCAGCAGCTTCTCGCAGGGGTTCTCCTACGAGCAGTACTTC. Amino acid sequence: CASSFSQGFSYEQYF.

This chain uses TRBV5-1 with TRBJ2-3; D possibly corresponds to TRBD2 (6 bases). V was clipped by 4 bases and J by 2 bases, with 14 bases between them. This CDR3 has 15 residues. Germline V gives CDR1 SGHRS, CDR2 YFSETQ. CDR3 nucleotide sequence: TGCGCCAGCAGCATTGGTCGGGACTTCACAGATACGCAGTATTTT. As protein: CASSIGRDFTDTQYF.

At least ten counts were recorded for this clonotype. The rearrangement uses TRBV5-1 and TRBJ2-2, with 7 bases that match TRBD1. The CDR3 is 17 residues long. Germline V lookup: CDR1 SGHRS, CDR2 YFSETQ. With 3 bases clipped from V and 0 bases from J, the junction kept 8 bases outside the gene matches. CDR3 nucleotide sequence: TGCGCCAGCAGCTCCCGGTGGGGGACAGCGAACACCGGGGAGCTGTTTTTT. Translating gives CASSSRWGTANTGELFF.

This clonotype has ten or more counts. CDR3 sequence reads: CASSAQGERYEQYF. The CDR3 nucleotides are TGTGCCAGCAGTGCACAGGGGGAGAGGTACGAGCAGTACTTC. V usage is TRBV2 and J usage is TRBJ2-7; 8 nucleotides align to TRBD1. The V segment lost 4 bases and the J segment 4 bases; nucleotides outside the gene matches: 6. The CDR3 extends over 14 amino acids. Per the germline V gene, CDR1 is SNHLY and CDR2 is FYNNEI.

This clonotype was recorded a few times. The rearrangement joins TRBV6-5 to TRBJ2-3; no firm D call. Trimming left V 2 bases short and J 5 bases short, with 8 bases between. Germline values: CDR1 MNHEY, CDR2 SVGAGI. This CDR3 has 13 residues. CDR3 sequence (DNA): TGTGCCAGCAGTTACAACGTTGGAGATACGCAGTATTTT. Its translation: CASSYNVGDTQYF.

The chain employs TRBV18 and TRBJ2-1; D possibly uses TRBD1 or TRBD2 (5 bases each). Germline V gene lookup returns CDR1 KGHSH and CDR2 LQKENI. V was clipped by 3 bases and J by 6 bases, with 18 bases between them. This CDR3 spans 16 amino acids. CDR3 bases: TGTGCCAGCTCACCGGTTGAGGGGACCTACCCCAATGAGCAGTTCTTC. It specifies CASSPVEGTYPNEQFF.

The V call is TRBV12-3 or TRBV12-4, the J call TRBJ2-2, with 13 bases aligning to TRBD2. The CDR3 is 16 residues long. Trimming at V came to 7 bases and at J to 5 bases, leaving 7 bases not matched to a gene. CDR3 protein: CASNLGLAGVTGELFF. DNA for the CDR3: TGTGCCAGCAACCTCGGACTAGCGGGGGTTACCGGGGAGCTGTTTTTT.

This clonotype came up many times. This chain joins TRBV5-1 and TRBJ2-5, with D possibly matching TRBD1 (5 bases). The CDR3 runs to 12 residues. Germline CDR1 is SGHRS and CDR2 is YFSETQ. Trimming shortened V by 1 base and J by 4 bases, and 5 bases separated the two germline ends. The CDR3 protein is CASSLQGETQYF. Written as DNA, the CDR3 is TGCGCCAGCAGCTTGCAGGGAGAGACCCAGTACTTC.